The T cell receptor beta chain under discussion was sequenced for a study of blood T cell repertoires in COVID-19 (dated by TCRdb to the early 2020s). About the study as a whole: Collaborator samples came from the United States, Italy and Spain and covered acute and convalescent phases of COVID-19. The repertoires were released in a freely available public database meant as a resource for research on the immune response to SARS-CoV-2. Nearly every sample came with metadata listing a de-identified subject ID, COVID-19 status, age in years and sex. The prospective study material was composed of cDNA or gDNA derived from T cells, B-cell-depleted T cells, or PBMCs. Where available, HLA class I and class II types were taken from metadata supplied by the sample provider and were not determined by assay-based typing. Samples were obtained from the ongoing ImmuneRACE study (first 160 participants) and from 1,254 subjects provided by 6 global collaborators. Subjects who had been exposed to COVID-19, were actively infected with it, or had recovered from it provided the deeply sampled blood TCRbeta repertoires that made up the dataset.

The immunoSEQ Assay, a bias-controlled multiplex PCR, was used to amplify TCRbeta CDR3 regions from genomic DNA. The authors processed their data as follows. Nucleated cell counts per sample were estimated from amplification of reference gene primers within the assay. Sequence reads were collapsed and filtered to measure the absolute abundance of every unique TCRbeta CDR3 rearrangement. For each sample, productive Simpson clonality was calculated by taking the square root of Simpson's diversity index across productive rearrangements. The table was pulled from immuneACCESS by TCRdb, which kept in-frame rearrangements only. Such tables lose some clones; where checked, under half of the loss comes from unresolved V genes, and the rest has no known cause. The V and J calls and the clone size are those of that table, but D and trimming were determined from the DNA. For this sample there are 200,000 to 250,000 clones; approximately 90% appear just once. The top ten constitute under 3.5% of the sample.

The CDR3 holds 14 amino acids from the cysteine to the phenylalanine. This entry keeps only the CDR3 DNA: 42 bases, framed from base 1. V sheds 4 bases and J sheds 4 bases, leaving 14 bases between their ends. CDR1 SGHDT and CDR2 YYEEEE were looked up in the germline V gene. One collaborating source in Seattle enrolled patients during active infection and followed them longitudinally through the course of disease. The collaborating institutions used their own protocols to collect whole blood in K2EDTA tubes. Collaborator samples were shipped for TCRbeta analysis as frozen whole blood, isolated PBMCs, or DNA extracted from either sample type. Overall study outcomes, separate from this receptor: Clinical and demographic metadata were provided uncurated, with the amount varying by source and participant.

On this clone itself: Its binding antigen is unknown. No base quality information exists; no much larger clone differs at one position.

The clonotype was recovered from a man aged 30 to 39 with COVID-19, enrolled during active disease. Recombination linked TRBV5-6 to TRBJ1-1; TRBD1 is a possible D gene, resting on 5 matching bases. Source material: peripheral blood. The CDR3 protein: CASSGGKWGTEAFF. The DNA is TGTGCCAGCAGCGGGGGGAAATGGGGCACTGAAGCTTTCTTT.